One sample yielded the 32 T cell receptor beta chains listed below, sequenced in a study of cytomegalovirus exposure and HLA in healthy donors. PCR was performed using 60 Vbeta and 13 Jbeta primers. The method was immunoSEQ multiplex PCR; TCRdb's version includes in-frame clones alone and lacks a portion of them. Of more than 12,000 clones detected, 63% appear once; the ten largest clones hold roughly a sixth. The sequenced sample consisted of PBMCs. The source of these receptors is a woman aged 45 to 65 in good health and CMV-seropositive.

Here the CDR3 DNA reads TGTGCCAGCAGTTTCGAGAGGGGGTACGAGCAGTACTTC. Protein: CASSFERGYEQYF. The chain uses TRBV11-3 and TRBJ2-7; D is perhaps TRBD1 (6 bases). Germline V gene lookup returns CDR1 SGHNT and CDR2 YENEEA. This CDR3 comprises 13 residues. Trimming took 6 bases from V and 4 from J, leaving 13 bases between them.

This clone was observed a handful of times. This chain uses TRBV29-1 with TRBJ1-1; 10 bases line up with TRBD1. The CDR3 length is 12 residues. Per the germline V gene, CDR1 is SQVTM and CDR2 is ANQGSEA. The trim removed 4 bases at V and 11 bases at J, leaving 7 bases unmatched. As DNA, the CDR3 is TGCAGCGTTGGTCGGGACAGGGGATTGGCTTTCTTT. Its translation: CSVGRDRGLAFF.

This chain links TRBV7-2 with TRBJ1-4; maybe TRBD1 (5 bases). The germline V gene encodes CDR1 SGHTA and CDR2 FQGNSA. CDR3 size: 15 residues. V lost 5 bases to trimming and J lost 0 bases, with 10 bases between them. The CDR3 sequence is CASSGRGSTNEKLFF. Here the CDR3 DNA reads TGTGCCAGCAGCGGGAGGGGCTCAACTAATGAAAAACTGTTTTTT.

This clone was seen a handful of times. This CDR3 reads CASSQPRGGSGANVLTF. CDR3 nucleotide sequence: TGTGCCAGCAGCCAGCCTAGGGGAGGCTCGGGGGCCAACGTCCTGACTTTC. The J gene is TRBJ2-6, the V gene TRBV4-2, with D possibly TRBD2 on 6 matching bases. This CDR3 is 17 amino acids long. Germline V gene sequence: CDR1 LGHNA, CDR2 YNFKEQ. V shed 3 bases and J shed 4 bases, with 16 bases lying between them.

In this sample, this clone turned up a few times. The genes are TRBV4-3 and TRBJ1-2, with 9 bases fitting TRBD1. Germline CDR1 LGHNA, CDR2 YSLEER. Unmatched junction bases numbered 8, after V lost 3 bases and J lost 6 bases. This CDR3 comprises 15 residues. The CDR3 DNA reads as TGCGCCAGCAGCCACCGGGACAGGGTAGCGAATGGCTACACCTTC. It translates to CASSHRDRVANGYTF.

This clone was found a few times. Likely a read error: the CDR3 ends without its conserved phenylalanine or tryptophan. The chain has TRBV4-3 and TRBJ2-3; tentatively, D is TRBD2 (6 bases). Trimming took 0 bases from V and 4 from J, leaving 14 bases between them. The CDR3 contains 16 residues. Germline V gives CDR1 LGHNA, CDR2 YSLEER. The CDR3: CASSQDLTSRADTQYV. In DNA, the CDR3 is TGCGCCAGCAGCCAAGATCTGACTAGTCGCGCAGATACGCAGTATGTT.

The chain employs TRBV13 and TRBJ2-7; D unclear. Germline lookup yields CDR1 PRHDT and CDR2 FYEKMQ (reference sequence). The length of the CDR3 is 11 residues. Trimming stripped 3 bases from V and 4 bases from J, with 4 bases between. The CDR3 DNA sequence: TGTGCCAGCAGCTTCTTATACGAGCAGTACTTC. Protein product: CASSFLYEQYF.

The CDR3 DNA follows: TGTGCCAGCAGTGAAGGGACAGGGGAATCTGAAGCTTTCTTT. Translation: CASSEGTGESEAFF. The chain employs TRBV25-1 and TRBJ1-1, with 10 bases identical to TRBD1. After removal of 2 bases from V and 6 bases from J, the junction contained 3 bases not matched to a gene. Germline V gene sequence: CDR1 MGHDK, CDR2 SYGVNS. CDR3 length equals 14 residues.

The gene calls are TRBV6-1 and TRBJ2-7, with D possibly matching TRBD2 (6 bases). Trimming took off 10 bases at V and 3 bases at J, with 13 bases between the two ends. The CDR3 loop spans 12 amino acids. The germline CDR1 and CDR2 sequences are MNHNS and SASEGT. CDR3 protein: CATLAEGYEQYF. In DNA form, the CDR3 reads TGTGCCACCTTGGCGGAGGGCTACGAGCAGTACTTC.

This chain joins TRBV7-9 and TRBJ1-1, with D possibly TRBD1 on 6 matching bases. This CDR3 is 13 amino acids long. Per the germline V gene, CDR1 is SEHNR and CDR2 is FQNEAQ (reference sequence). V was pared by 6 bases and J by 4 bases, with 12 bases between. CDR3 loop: CASRDTGITEAFF. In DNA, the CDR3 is TGTGCCAGCAGGGACACAGGGATCACTGAAGCTTTCTTT. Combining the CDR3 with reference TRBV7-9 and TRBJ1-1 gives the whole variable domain DTGVSQNPRHKITKRGQNVTFRCDPISEHNRLYWYRQTLGQGPEFLTYFQNEAQLEKSRLLSDRFSAERPKGSFSTLEIQRTEQGDSAMYLCASRDTGITEAFFGQGTRLTVV.

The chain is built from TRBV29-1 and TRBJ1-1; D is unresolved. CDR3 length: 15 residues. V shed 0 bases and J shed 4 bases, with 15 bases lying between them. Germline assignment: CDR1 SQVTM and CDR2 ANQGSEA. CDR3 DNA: TGCAGCGTTGAAGATAGATCGGGAGTTGGCACTGAAGCTTTCTTT. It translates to CSVEDRSGVGTEAFF.

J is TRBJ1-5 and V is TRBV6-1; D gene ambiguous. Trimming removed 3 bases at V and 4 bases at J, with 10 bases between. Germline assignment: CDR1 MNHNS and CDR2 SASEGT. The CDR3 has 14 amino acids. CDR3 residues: CASSDLALNQPQHF. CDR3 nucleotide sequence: TGTGCCAGCAGTGACTTGGCCCTTAATCAGCCCCAGCATTTT.

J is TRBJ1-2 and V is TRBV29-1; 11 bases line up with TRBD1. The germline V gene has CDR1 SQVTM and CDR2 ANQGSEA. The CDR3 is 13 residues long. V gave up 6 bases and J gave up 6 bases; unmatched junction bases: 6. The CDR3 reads CSVGQGAVDGYTF. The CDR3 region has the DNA TGCAGCGTCGGACAGGGGGCGGTGGATGGCTACACCTTC.

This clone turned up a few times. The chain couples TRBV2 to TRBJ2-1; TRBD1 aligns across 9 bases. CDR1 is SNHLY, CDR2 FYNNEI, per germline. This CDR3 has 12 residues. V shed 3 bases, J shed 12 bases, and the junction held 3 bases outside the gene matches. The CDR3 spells CASSEGTGRQFF. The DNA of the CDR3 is TGTGCCAGCAGTGAGGGGACAGGGAGGCAGTTCTTC.

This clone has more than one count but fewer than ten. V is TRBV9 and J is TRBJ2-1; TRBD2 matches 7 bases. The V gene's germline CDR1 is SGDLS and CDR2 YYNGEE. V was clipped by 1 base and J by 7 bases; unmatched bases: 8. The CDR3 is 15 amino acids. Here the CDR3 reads CASSVREAGGNEQFF. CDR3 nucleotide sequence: TGTGCCAGCAGCGTAAGGGAGGCCGGGGGGAATGAGCAGTTCTTC.

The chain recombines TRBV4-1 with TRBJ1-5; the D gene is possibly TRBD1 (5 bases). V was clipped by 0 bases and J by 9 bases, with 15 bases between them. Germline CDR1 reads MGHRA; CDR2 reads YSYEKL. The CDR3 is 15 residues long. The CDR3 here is CASSQDRTPSGPQHF. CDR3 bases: TGCGCCAGCAGCCAAGATCGGACACCCTCGGGGCCCCAGCATTTT.

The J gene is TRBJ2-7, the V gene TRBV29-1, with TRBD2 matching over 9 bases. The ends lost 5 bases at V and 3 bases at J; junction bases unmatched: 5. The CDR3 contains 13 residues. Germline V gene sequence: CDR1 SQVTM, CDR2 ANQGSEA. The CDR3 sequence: CSVKMTSGYEQYF. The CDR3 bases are TGCAGCGTTAAAATGACTAGCGGCTACGAGCAGTACTTC.

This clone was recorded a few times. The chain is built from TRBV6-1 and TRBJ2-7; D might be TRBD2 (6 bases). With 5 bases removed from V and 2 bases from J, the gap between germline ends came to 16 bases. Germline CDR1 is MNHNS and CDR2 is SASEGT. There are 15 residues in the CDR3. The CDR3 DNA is TGTGCCAGCAGTCCTCAGGAGGGTATCCCCTACGAGCAGTACTTC. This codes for CASSPQEGIPYEQYF.

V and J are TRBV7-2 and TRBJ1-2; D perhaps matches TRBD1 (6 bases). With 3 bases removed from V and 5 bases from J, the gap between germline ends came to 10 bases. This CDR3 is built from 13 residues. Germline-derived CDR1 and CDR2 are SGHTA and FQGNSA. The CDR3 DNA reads TGTGCCAGCAGCTTTACAGGGATTTATGGCTACACCTTC. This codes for CASSFTGIYGYTF.

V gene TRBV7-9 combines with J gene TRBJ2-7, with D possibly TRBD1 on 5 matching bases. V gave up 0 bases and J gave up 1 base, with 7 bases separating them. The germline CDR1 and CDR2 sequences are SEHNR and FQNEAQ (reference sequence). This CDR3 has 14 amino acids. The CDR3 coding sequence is TGTGCCAGCAGCTTAGCCTCAGGGTCCTACGAGCAGTACTTC. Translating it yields CASSLASGSYEQYF.

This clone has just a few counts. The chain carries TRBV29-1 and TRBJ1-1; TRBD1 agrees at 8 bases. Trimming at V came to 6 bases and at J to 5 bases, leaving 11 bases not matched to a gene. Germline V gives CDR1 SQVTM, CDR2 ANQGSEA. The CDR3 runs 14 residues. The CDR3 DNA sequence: TGCAGCGTCGGACAGGGACGGGTAAGGACTGAAGCTTTCTTT. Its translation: CSVGQGRVRTEAFF.

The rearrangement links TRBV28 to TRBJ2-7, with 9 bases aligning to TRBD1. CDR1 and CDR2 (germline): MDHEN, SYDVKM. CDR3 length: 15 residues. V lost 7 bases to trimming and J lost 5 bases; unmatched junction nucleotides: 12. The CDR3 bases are TGTGCCAGCACCGCATACGGGACAGGGAACGACGAGCAGTACTTC. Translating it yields CASTAYGTGNDEQYF.

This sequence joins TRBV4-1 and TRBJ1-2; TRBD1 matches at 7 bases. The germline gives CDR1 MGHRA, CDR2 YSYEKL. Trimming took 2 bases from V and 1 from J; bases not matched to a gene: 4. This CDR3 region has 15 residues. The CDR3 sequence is CASSQLGGDNYGYTF. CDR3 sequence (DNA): TGCGCCAGCAGCCAATTAGGGGGCGATAACTATGGCTACACCTTC.

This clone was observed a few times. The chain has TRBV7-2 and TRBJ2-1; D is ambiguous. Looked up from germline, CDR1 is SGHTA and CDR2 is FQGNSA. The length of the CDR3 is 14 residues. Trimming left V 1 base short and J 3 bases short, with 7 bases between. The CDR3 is CASSLGADYNEQFF. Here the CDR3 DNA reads TGTGCCAGCAGCTTAGGGGCAGACTACAATGAGCAGTTCTTC.

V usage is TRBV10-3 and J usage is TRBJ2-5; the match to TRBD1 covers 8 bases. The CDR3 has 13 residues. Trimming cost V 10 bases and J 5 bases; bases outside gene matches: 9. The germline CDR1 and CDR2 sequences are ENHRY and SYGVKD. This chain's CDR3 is CATYGQGQETQYF. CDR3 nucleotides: TGTGCCACCTATGGACAGGGACAGGAGACCCAGTACTTC.

CDR3 residues: CAWSRGYEQYF. The CDR3 bases are TGTGCCTGGAGTCGGGGGTACGAGCAGTACTTC. V gene TRBV30 combines with J gene TRBJ2-7, with D possibly matching TRBD2 (6 bases). Germline V lookup: CDR1 GTSNPN, CDR2 SVGIG (reference sequence). This CDR3 comprises 11 residues. V was cut by 2 bases and J by 4 bases, with 6 bases left in between.

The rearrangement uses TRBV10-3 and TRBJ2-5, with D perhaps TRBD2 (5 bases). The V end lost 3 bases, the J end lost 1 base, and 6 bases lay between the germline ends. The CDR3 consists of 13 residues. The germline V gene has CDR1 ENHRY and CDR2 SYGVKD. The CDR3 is CAISDGIQETQYF. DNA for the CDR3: TGTGCCATCAGTGACGGGATCCAAGAGACCCAGTACTTC.

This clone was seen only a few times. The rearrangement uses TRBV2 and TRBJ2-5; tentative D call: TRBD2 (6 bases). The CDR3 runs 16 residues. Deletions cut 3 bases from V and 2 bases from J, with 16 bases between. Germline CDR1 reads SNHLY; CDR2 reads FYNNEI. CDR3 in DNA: TGTGCCAGCAGTGATTCGACTCCCGGAGGGCAAGAGACCCAGTACTTC. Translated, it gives CASSDSTPGGQETQYF.

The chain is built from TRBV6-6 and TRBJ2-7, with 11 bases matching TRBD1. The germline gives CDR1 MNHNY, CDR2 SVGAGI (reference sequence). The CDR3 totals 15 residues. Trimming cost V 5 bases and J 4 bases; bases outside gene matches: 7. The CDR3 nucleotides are TGTGCCAGCAGTCCCGGACAGGGGGCGCATTACGAGCAGTACTTC. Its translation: CASSPGQGAHYEQYF.

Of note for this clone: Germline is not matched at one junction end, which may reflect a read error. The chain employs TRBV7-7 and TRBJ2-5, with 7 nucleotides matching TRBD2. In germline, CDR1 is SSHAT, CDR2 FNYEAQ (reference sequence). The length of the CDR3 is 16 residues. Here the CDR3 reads CASSFLVGGPQETQYF. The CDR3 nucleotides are TGTGCTAGCAGCTTTTTAGTGGGAGGGCCCCAAGAGACCCAGTACTTC.

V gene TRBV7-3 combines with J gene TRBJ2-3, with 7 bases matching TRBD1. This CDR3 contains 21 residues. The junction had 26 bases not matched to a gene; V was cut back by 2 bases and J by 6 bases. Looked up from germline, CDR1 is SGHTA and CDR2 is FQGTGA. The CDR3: CASSLRSRLGTEKFGLDTQYF. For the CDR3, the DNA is TGTGCCAGCAGCTTACGGAGCCGCCTCGGGACAGAAAAGTTCGGTTTGGATACGCAGTATTTT.

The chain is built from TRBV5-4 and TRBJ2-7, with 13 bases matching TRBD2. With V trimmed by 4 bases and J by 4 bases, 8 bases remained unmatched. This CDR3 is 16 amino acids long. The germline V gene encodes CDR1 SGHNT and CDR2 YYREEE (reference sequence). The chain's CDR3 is CASSAGLAGFQYEQYF. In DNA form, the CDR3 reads TGTGCCAGCAGCGCGGGACTAGCGGGATTCCAATACGAGCAGTACTTC.